The 8 T cell receptor beta chains below come from one sample, sequenced in a study of CD8+CD57+ T cells in acquired aplastic anemia. Patients selected for sequencing had displayed CD8+CD57+ cell expansion by flow cytometry. Genomic DNA constituted the template upon which TCR beta VDJ and CDR3 profiling was performed. One entry per CDR3 protein, called by TCRdb with MiXCR from the reads. The sample holds 200,000 to 300,000 distinct CDR3 sequences, 65% to 90% seen once. Sequencing used sorted CD4+, CD8+, or CD8+CD57+ T cells (not recorded which) from PBMCs. The source is a human donor with aplastic anemia.

This clonotype was picked up a small number of times. This sequence joins TRBV2 and TRBJ2-3; the match to TRBD1 covers 7 bases. V shed 8 bases and J 0 bases; nucleotides not matched to a gene: 8. CDR3 size: 15 residues. Germline V gene sequence: CDR1 SNHLY, CDR2 FYNNEI. CDR3: CASATGTESTDTQYF. The CDR3 region has the DNA TGTGCCAGCGCGACCGGGACAGAAAGCACAGATACGCAGTATTTT. The entire variable domain, with the rest obtained from reference TRBV2 and TRBJ2-3, is as follows: EPEVTQTPSHQVTQMGQEVILRCVPISNHLYFYWYRQILGQKVEFLVSFYNNEISEKSEIFDDQFSVERPDGSNFTLKIRSTKLEDSAMYFCASATGTESTDTQYFGPGTRLTVL.

With regard to this clonotype: The conserved closing phenylalanine or tryptophan is absent in this CDR3, likely reflecting a read error. The limits of the CDR3 on the DNA are not certain, so only TCRdb's listed CDR3 is given. V usage is TRBV9 and J usage is TRBJ2-3. The CDR3 is made up of 12 amino acids, end residues included. Looked up from germline, CDR1 is SGDLS and CDR2 is YYNGEE. The CDR3 sequence: CASSVGSESTDI.

The chain has TRBV7-2 and TRBJ2-5; D tentatively reads TRBD1 or TRBD2 (6 bases each). The CDR3 length is 17 residues. V was trimmed by 6 bases and J by 8 bases, leaving 28 bases between them. From germline, CDR1 is SGHTA and CDR2 FQGNSA. This CDR3 reads CASSQDRRRGEETTQYF. DNA of the CDR3: TGTGCCAGCAGTCAAGATCGTAGGAGGGGGGAGGAGACCACCCAGTACTTC.

The rearrangement links TRBV2 to TRBJ2-6; weak D call: TRBD2 (7 bases). The germline V and J ends were trimmed by 5 bases and 2 bases, with 16 bases remaining between them. Germline loops: CDR1 SNHLY, CDR2 FYNNEI. CDR3 length: 17 residues. The CDR3 bases are TGTGCCAGCAGTCTAGGGGGGGTCCCCGCTGGGGCCAACGTCCTGACTTTC. Translating it yields CASSLGGVPAGANVLTF. The whole variable domain, remainder taken from reference TRBV2 and TRBJ2-6, is EPEVTQTPSHQVTQMGQEVILRCVPISNHLYFYWYRQILGQKVEFLVSFYNNEISEKSEIFDDQFSVERPDGSNFTLKIRSTKLEDSAMYFCASSLGGVPAGANVLTFGAGSRLTVL.

A remark on this clonotype: Germline and junction disagree at one end, which may indicate a read error. The V and J genes are TRBV7-9 and TRBJ2-5; a weak D match, TRBD1 (5 bases). The CDR3 totals 14 residues. Germline V lookup: CDR1 SEHNR, CDR2 FQNEAQ (reference sequence). The CDR3 nucleotides are TGTGCCACCAGCTTTGAAAGCAGGCAGGGGACCCAGTACTTC. Its protein is CATSFESRQGTQYF.

V and J are TRBV7-2 and TRBJ1-6, with D unresolved. Germline V CDR1 and CDR2: SGHTA, FQGNSA. The CDR3 consists of 15 residues. Trimming took off 1 base at V and 19 bases at J, with 23 bases between the two ends. The CDR3 coding sequence is TGTGCCAGCAGCTTAGGGGGTAGTCCGAATTCGCCCCATCACTTT. As protein: CASSLGGSPNSPHHF.

As for this clonotype: This is likely a read error, given that the CDR3 carries no conserved phenylalanine or tryptophan at its end. This chain joins TRBV7-8 and TRBJ1-2; 9 nucleotides agree with TRBD1. In germline, CDR1 is SGHVS, CDR2 FQNEAQ. With 5 bases clipped from V and 4 bases from J, the junction kept 8 bases outside the gene matches. This CDR3 region has 15 residues. CDR3 sequence: CASSTRQGVAYGYTL. The CDR3 DNA follows: TGTGCCAGCAGCACCCGACAGGGGGTCGCCTATGGCTACACCCTC.

Remarks on this clonotype: This CDR3 fails to terminate in the conserved phenylalanine or tryptophan, so it likely reflects a read error. It is unclear where the CDR3 begins or ends on the DNA, so no DNA is shown, and the CDR3 is as TCRdb lists it. J is TRBJ2-5 and V is TRBV7-2; whether TRBD1, the table's D call, matches the DNA was not checked. 12 amino acids form the CDR3, both terminal residues included. CDR1 is SGHTA, CDR2 FQGNSA, per germline. The CDR3 spells CASSAGAEAQNV.